Below, 24 T cell receptor beta chains from the same sample are listed, as sequenced in a study of cytomegalovirus exposure and HLA in healthy donors. Produced via immunoSEQ multiplex PCR; TCRdb's table is partial and in-frame only. Of about 98,000 clones in the sample, roughly nine tenths were seen once. The sequencing sample was made of PBMCs. These receptors originate from a young woman in good health and CMV-seronegative.

The CDR3, as DNA: TGTGCCAGCAGCTTAGGGGCTCTAGCGGGAGCCTACAATGAGCAGTTCTTC. Protein: CASSLGALAGAYNEQFF. V usage is TRBV7-2 and J usage is TRBJ2-1, with 10 bases matching TRBD2. The CDR3 runs 17 residues. Germline lookup yields CDR1 SGHTA and CDR2 FQGNSA. Losses at the gene ends were 1 base for V and 2 bases for J; bases not matched to a gene: 5.

The chain uses TRBV5-4 and TRBJ2-5; D is perhaps TRBD1 (5 bases). This CDR3 is 13 amino acids long. V lost 2 bases, J lost 2 bases, and 7 bases lay in between. Germline CDR1 and CDR2: SGHNT and YYREEE (reference sequence). The CDR3 protein is CASSLDSQETQYF. The CDR3 nucleotides read TGTGCCAGCAGCTTAGACAGTCAAGAGACCCAGTACTTC.

This sequence joins TRBV5-1 and TRBJ2-1, with 7 bases aligning to TRBD2. Germline CDR1 SGHRS, CDR2 YFSETQ. The CDR3 is made up of 16 amino acids. V dropped 4 bases and J dropped 4; count of bases not matched to a gene: 11. The CDR3 sequence: CASSLHKAGPYNEQFF. The CDR3 coding sequence is TGCGCCAGCAGCCTCCACAAAGCGGGACCTTACAATGAGCAGTTCTTC.

The chain uses TRBV28 and TRBJ1-2, with no clear D. The CDR3 loop spans 12 amino acids. The ends were cut back, 9 bases at V and 4 bases at J, with 12 bases in the middle. Germline CDR1 is MDHEN and CDR2 is SYDVKM. The chain's CDR3 is CASYGGFYGYTF. DNA for the CDR3: TGTGCCAGTTACGGCGGATTCTATGGCTACACCTTC.

The V call is TRBV7-2, the J call TRBJ1-4; 8 bases map to TRBD1. This CDR3 region has 15 residues. Per germline, CDR1 SGHTA and CDR2 FQGNSA. Losses at the gene ends were 5 bases for V and 4 bases for J; bases not matched to a gene: 6. The CDR3 region has the DNA TGTGCCAGCAGCCCCGAGGGACAGGTTAATGAAAAACTGTTTTTT. Residues: CASSPEGQVNEKLFF.

This clone was seen only once. The chain couples TRBV19 to TRBJ2-7, with 8 nucleotides matching TRBD2. Trimming cost V 5 bases and J 2 bases; bases outside gene matches: 8. The CDR3 is 15 residues long. Germline V gene sequence: CDR1 LNHDA, CDR2 SQIVND (reference sequence). The CDR3 sequence: CASSPGLAATYEQYF. The DNA for the CDR3 is TGTGCCAGTAGTCCAGGACTAGCAGCCACCTACGAGCAGTACTTC.

The chain has TRBV11-2 and TRBJ2-3; 8 positions match TRBD2. Germline V gene data show CDR1 as SGHAT and CDR2 as FQNNGV. V lost 5 bases and J lost 3; bases outside the gene matches: 7. This CDR3 spans 15 amino acids. As DNA, the CDR3 is TGTGCCAGCAGCGCCGTCGGGGGGGCGACAGATACGCAGTATTTT. It encodes CASSAVGGATDTQYF.

This rearrangement joins TRBV5-1 to TRBJ2-5, with a weak D call TRBD2 (5 bases). Looked up from germline, CDR1 is SGHRS and CDR2 is YFSETQ. The CDR3 is 13 residues long. Deletions cut 4 bases from V and 2 bases from J, with 9 bases between. The CDR3 DNA reads as TGCGCCAGCAGCCCGGGATATCAAGAGACCCAGTACTTC. Residues: CASSPGYQETQYF.

The V gene is TRBV11-2, the J gene TRBJ1-2, with D perhaps TRBD1 (5 bases). The V and J ends lost 6 bases and 7 bases respectively, with 15 bases between them. This CDR3 is built from 13 residues. Germline CDR1 reads SGHAT; CDR2 reads FQNNGV. CDR3 loop: CASRQTGYSGYTF. As DNA, the CDR3 is TGTGCCAGCAGGCAAACAGGATATAGTGGCTACACCTTC.

The rearrangement links TRBV14 to TRBJ2-3, with 8 bases that match TRBD2. Germline V CDR1 and CDR2: SGHDN, FVKESK. V gave up 1 base and J gave up 3 bases; unmatched junction bases: 0. The CDR3 loop spans 14 amino acids. The DNA of the CDR3 is TGTGCCAGCAGCCAAGCGGGAGGGACAGATACGCAGTATTTT. Protein product: CASSQAGGTDTQYF.

The V gene is TRBV10-3, the J gene TRBJ2-3, with TRBD1 matching 7 bases. With 8 bases clipped from V and 3 bases from J, the junction kept 11 bases outside the gene matches. Germline CDR1 reads ENHRY; CDR2 reads SYGVKD. The CDR3 spans 15 residues. The CDR3 DNA reads as TGTGCCATCCGGGCCGGGACAGAACAAACAGATACGCAGTATTTT. Its translation: CAIRAGTEQTDTQYF.

This clone was seen a single time. The chain couples TRBV11-2 to TRBJ1-4, with a weak D call TRBD1 (5 bases). From germline, CDR1 is SGHAT and CDR2 FQNNGV. The length of the CDR3 is 16 residues. Trimming removed 4 bases at V and 12 bases at J, with 24 bases between. The CDR3 nucleotides are TGTGCCAGCAGCTCATCATGGCAGGGCGCGCGGGGGGAACTGTTTTTT. Translating gives CASSSSWQGARGELFF.

This chain links TRBV4-1 with TRBJ2-2; weak D call: TRBD2 (6 bases). V lost 3 bases to trimming and J lost 7 bases, with 15 bases between them. Germline V gene data show CDR1 as MGHRA and CDR2 as YSYEKL. CDR3 length: 15 residues. CDR3 amino acids: CASSHAGKVGGELFF. In nucleotides, the CDR3 is TGCGCCAGCAGCCACGCGGGGAAGGTGGGCGGGGAGCTGTTTTTT.

The chain couples TRBV2 to TRBJ1-5; D gene uncertain. The CDR3 length is 14 residues. V dropped 2 bases and J dropped 5 bases, with 10 bases sitting between them. Germline V gene sequence: CDR1 SNHLY, CDR2 FYNNEI. CDR3 protein: CASSESHGDQPQHF. In DNA, the CDR3 is TGTGCCAGCAGTGAAAGCCATGGAGATCAGCCCCAGCATTTT.

The chain recombines TRBV4-1 with TRBJ2-2, with 10 bases identical to TRBD1. V lost 1 base, J lost 5 bases, and 7 bases stayed unmatched. CDR1 is MGHRA and CDR2 is YSYEKL in the germline V gene. CDR3 size: 17 residues. The CDR3, as DNA: TGCGCCAGCAGCCAAGTATCCGGGACAGGGGTTACCGGGGAGCTGTTTTTT. As protein: CASSQVSGTGVTGELFF.

The rearrangement joins TRBV2 to TRBJ2-5; D is possibly TRBD2 (7 bases). CDR1 SNHLY and CDR2 FYNNEI come from the germline V gene. This CDR3 contains 13 residues. Trimming cost V 8 bases and J 4 bases, with 14 bases left between them. CDR3 sequence reads: CASEVGGRETQYF. As DNA, the CDR3 is TGTGCCAGCGAAGTGGGGGGGCGAGAGACCCAGTACTTC.

Only a few counts were recorded for this clone. The rearrangement joins TRBV4-2 to TRBJ2-3, with TRBD1 identical over 9 bases. After removal of 4 bases from V and 3 bases from J, the junction contained 2 bases not matched to a gene. Per the germline V gene, CDR1 is LGHNA and CDR2 is YNFKEQ. The CDR3 is 14 amino acids. The chain's CDR3 is CASSLGTGTDTQYF. The CDR3 DNA is TGTGCCAGCAGCCTCGGGACAGGGACAGATACGCAGTATTTT.

This clone was seen a single time. The genes are TRBV7-2 and TRBJ1-1; no firm D call. Trimming removed 5 bases from V and 4 bases from J, with 11 bases in between. The germline V gene has CDR1 SGHTA and CDR2 FQGNSA. This CDR3 has 13 amino acids. This CDR3 is CASSNSVATEAFF. CDR3 sequence (DNA): TGTGCCAGCAGCAACAGTGTCGCCACTGAAGCTTTCTTT.

The chain couples TRBV19 to TRBJ1-2; D not resolved. This CDR3 has 12 amino acids. Germline CDR1 reads LNHDA; CDR2 reads SQIVND (reference sequence). Trimming took 5 bases from V and 6 from J, leaving 10 bases between them. The CDR3 DNA reads as TGTGCCAGTAGTTCGAGCGGCAATGGCTACACCTTC. Residues: CASSSSGNGYTF.

The rearrangement joins TRBV19 to TRBJ1-5; D might be TRBD1 (6 bases). The CDR3 is made up of 14 amino acids. Germline V gives CDR1 LNHDA, CDR2 SQIVND (reference sequence). V lost 5 bases and J 7 bases, leaving 15 bases between the germline ends. The CDR3 nucleotides are TGTGCCAGTAGTGTGGACAGTCTCGGACAGCCCCAGCATTTT. Amino acid sequence: CASSVDSLGQPQHF.

The rearrangement links TRBV7-3 to TRBJ2-1; TRBD1 might be the D (5 bases). CDR1 is SGHTA, CDR2 FQGTGA, per germline. The CDR3 runs to 16 residues. Trimming took off 5 bases at V and 0 bases at J, with 14 bases between the two ends. CDR3 in amino acids: CASSRQSRSSYNEQFF. The CDR3, as DNA: TGTGCCAGCAGCCGACAGTCTCGGAGCTCCTACAATGAGCAGTTCTTC. The whole variable domain, remainder taken from reference TRBV7-3 and TRBJ2-1, is GAGVSQTPSNKVTEKGKYVELRCDPISGHTALYWYRQSLGQGPEFLIYFQGTGAADDSGLPNDRFFAVRPEGSVSTLKIQRTERGDSAVYLCASSRQSRSSYNEQFFGPGTRLTVL.

The chain employs TRBV15 and TRBJ2-2; D ambiguous. Germline V gene lookup returns CDR1 LNHNV and CDR2 YYDKDF (reference sequence). The CDR3 has 12 amino acids. V lost 2 bases, J lost 8 bases, and 6 bases lay in between. The CDR3 region is CATSRPLGELFF. The CDR3 DNA is TGTGCCACCAGCAGACCTTTGGGGGAGCTGTTTTTT.

This clone was recorded once. The chain links TRBV25-1 to TRBJ1-5; a possible D gene is TRBD1 (5 bases). Trimming shortened V by 3 bases and J by 2 bases, and 5 bases separated the two germline ends. This CDR3 is 13 amino acids long. Germline V lookup: CDR1 MGHDK, CDR2 SYGVNS. CDR3 sequence reads: CASSDRGNQPQHF. In DNA, the CDR3 is TGTGCCAGCAGTGACAGGGGCAATCAGCCCCAGCATTTT.

The V gene is TRBV2, the J gene TRBJ1-1; D is undetermined. CDR1 is SNHLY and CDR2 is FYNNEI in the germline V gene. The V and J ends lost 3 bases and 10 bases respectively, with 9 bases between them. This CDR3 region has 11 residues. The CDR3 DNA sequence: TGTGCCAGCAGTGAGACTGCGCGAGCTTTCTTT. Residues: CASSETARAFF.